The text below deals with one T cell receptor (beta chain). This CDR3 comprises 14 residues. Between the trimmed V and J ends, which lost 1 base and 3 bases, there was a span of 8 bases. The germline CDR1 and CDR2 sequences are LGHDT and YNNKEL (reference sequence). This specimen belongs to a study of blood T cell repertoires in COVID-19. The protocol was immunoSEQ multiplex PCR, while the TCRdb copy is restricted to in-frame clones and leaves out a portion. The sample holds 90,000 or so clones, 85% seen once. The sequencing input was peripheral blood. This TCR derives from a man between 60 and 70 years old with acute or convalescent COVID-19. The gene calls are TRBV3-1 (or the pseudogene TRBV3-2) and TRBJ2-3, with a weak D call TRBD2 (5 bases). CDR3 loop: CASSQVSGTDTQYF. The CDR3, as DNA: TGTGCCAGCAGCCAAGTTTCGGGAACAGATACGCAGTATTTT.